The T cell receptor (beta chain) described here comes from a study of post-analysis software for immune sequencing data. Study context: Patients had relapsing-remitting, secondary progressive or progressive-relapsing multiple sclerosis; some lacked subtype.

The germline V gene has CDR1 LGHNA and CDR2 YNFKEQ. The CDR3 has 17 amino acids. V lost 4 bases and J lost 2; bases outside the gene matches: 5. Study conclusions and caveats: Comparison of patients with controls showed a handful of TRBV segments more frequent in patients, TRBV5-6, TRBV5-1 and TRBV20-1 among them. Analysis by F measure revealed that same-batch samples clustered strongly together. Compared against controls, patients with multiple sclerosis displayed significantly lower normalized Chao1 diversity.

As regards this clonotype: Its cognate antigen is unknown.

TCR beta cDNA libraries included unique molecular identifiers. Input amounts of 1 to 10 million T cells were used. These gave about 500,000 cDNA molecules, so each molecule approximated one T cell. TCRdb reprocessed the PCR reads via MiXCR and lists one record per CDR3 protein. This repertoire shows about half a million distinct CDR3 sequences, around 34% found once; its top ten account for 5% to 6%. Sample: blood. J is TRBJ2-6 and V is TRBV4-2, with 10 bases identical to TRBD2. This TCR was recovered from a girl younger than 18 with multiple sclerosis. As DNA, the CDR3 is TGTGCCAGCAGCCGAATTCTAGCGGGGGCTGGGGCCAACGTCCTGACTTTC. Amino acids: CASSRILAGAGANVLTF.